The rows below give T cell receptor beta chains drawn from one sample of a study of T cells in narcolepsy. Assay used: immunoSEQ multiplex PCR; TCRdb lists only in-frame clones, some missing. The repertoire includes 25,000 to 35,000 clones, over 75% of them detected once, and around 0.89% sits in the top ten. Sequencing input: memory (CD45RA-) CD4+ T cells from blood. These receptors originate from a human donor in good health. CDR3s include the opening cysteine and the closing phenylalanine or tryptophan. Each record gives: V gene, J gene, clone size, D gene, CDR3 DNA, CDR3 protein. D genes are given only for firm matches. Some rows have no size entry. The others give once, few or many, or a class for an expanded clone.

TRBV27	TRBJ2-7	NA	TRBD1	TGTGCCAGCAGTTTGAGGACAGGGGGCTCCTACGAGCAGTACTTC	CASSLRTGGSYEQYF
TRBV21-1	TRBJ2-1	NA	NA	TGTGCCAGCAGCGCGCGACTAGCGGGTCCGTACAATGAGCAGTTCTTC	CASSARLAGPYNEQFF
TRBV7-2	TRBJ2-7	NA	NA	TGTGCCAGCAGCTTCCAAACACAGAGCTCCTACGAGCAGTACTTC	CASSFQTQSSYEQYF
TRBV7-9	TRBJ1-4	few	NA	TGTGCCAGCAGCTACAGGGATTACGAAAAACTGTTTTTT	CASSYRDYEKLFF
TRBV6-1	TRBJ1-2	once	NA	TGTGCCAGCAGTGAAGAATTCAGGGCAGGGGTGGGGGGCTACACCTTC	CASSEEFRAGVGGYTF
TRBV19	TRBJ2-1	NA	TRBD2	TGTGCCAGTAGAATTAGCGGGCCGGGGCCATCGTCTGAGCAGTTCTTC	CASRISGPGPSSEQFF
TRBV9	TRBJ1-2	NA	NA	TGTGCCAGCAGCCACCCGAACTATGGCTACACCTTC	CASSHPNYGYTF
TRBV6-5	TRBJ1-6	NA	NA	TGTGCCAGCAGTTACTCCCGGGAAGGGTCCCTCCACTTT	CASSYSREGSLHF
TRBV27	TRBJ1-1	few	NA	TGTGCCAGCAGTTTTTTTGAAAACACCTGGACAGCGAACACTGAAGCTTTCTTT	CASSFFENTWTANTEAFF
TRBV29-1	TRBJ2-5	few	TRBD2	TGCAGCGCTCCCGTTAGCGGGGGCCTAGAGACCCAGTACTTC	CSAPVSGGLETQYF
TRBV19	TRBJ2-5	NA	NA	TGTGCCAGTAGTACCCGAACCGCACATGGGGAGACCCAGTACTTC	CASSTRTAHGETQYF
TRBV9	TRBJ2-7	NA	TRBD1	TGTGCCAGCAGCGTAGGGTCGGGACAGAACTACGAGCAGTACTTC	CASSVGSGQNYEQYF
TRBV7-2	TRBJ2-5	NA	TRBD2	TGTGCCAGCAGCTTATCCGGACTAGACACCCAGTACTTC	CASSLSGLDTQYF
TRBV27	TRBJ2-7	once	NA	TGTGCCAGCAGGGACCTAGTACTTCAGCAGTACTTC	CASRDLVLQQYF
TRBV21-1	TRBJ1-1	NA	NA	TGTGCCATTCCGGGACAGGGTGGTGGGTCTTTCTTT	CAIPGQGGGSFF
TRBV6-1	TRBJ1-6	once	NA	TGTGCCAGCAGTGCCGGACGGAATTCACTCCTCCACTTT	CASSAGRNSLLHF
TRBV7-2	TRBJ2-7	NA	TRBD2	TGTGCCAGCAGCTTAGTTGGGGGGTCTAGCGGGAACTACGAGCAGTACTTC	CASSLVGGSSGNYEQYF
TRBV12-5	TRBJ1-1	NA	NA	TGTGCTAGTTCGGGCACTAGCGGGAACACTGAAGCTTTCTTT	CASSGTSGNTEAFF
TRBV7-9	TRBJ1-2	NA	NA	TGTGCCAGCGATTTCGGCCGTGGCTACACCTTC	CASDFGRGYTF
TRBV19	TRBJ2-1	once	NA	TGTGCCAGTAGTAGAGTAAATGAGCAGTTCTTC	CASSRVNEQFF
TRBV4-1	TRBJ1-2	NA	NA	TGCGCCACCAGCCAAGGCGGGGGGGGTGGCTATGGCTACACCTTC	CATSQGGGGGYGYTF
TRBV14	TRBJ1-1	NA	NA	TGTGCCAGCAGCCAAGTCGGAGGAGGGTTGAACACTGAAGCTTTCTTT	CASSQVGGGLNTEAFF
TRBV11-2	TRBJ2-1	NA	TRBD1	TGTGCCAGCAGCTTAGGAGGGGGCGTGTACAATGAGCAGTTCTTC	CASSLGGGVYNEQFF
TRBV6-5	TRBJ1-4	NA	NA	TGTGCCAGCAGCCAGAGATATTTTGGGAAACTGTTTTTT	CASSQRYFGKLFF
TRBV7-2	TRBJ2-1	NA	TRBD1	TGTGCCAGCAGCTTGGGGACAGATCTTAACAATGAGCAGTTCTTC	CASSLGTDLNNEQFF
TRBV2	TRBJ2-7	NA	TRBD1	TGTGCCAGCAGCCAGGGGCAGGGGGCCAGGCAGTACTTC	CASSQGQGARQYF